The clone carrying this T cell receptor (beta chain) was counted between two and nine times. Its antigen is unknown. Primed by a sample-barcoded 5' primer and a J-beta primer mix, a second PCR proceeded for 7 to 11 cycles. TCRdb ran MiXCR on the 5' RACE reads and lists one entry per CDR3 protein. Seen here are 800,000 to 950,000 distinct CDR3 sequences, around 48% observed once, and the top ten hold under 15%. The data were obtained in a study of blood T cells in healthy people across ages. The study's findings and limits: The unsorted PBMCs prevented any conclusive comparison of naive versus antigen-experienced cells. Correlation between TCR beta diversity and naive T cell percentage was strong. Because donor CMV status was unknown, expanded clonotype changes were possibly confounded.

The CDR3 runs 13 residues. Trimming left V 1 base short and J 5 bases short, with 9 bases between. Germline-derived CDR1 and CDR2 are SGHRS and YFSETQ. The gene calls are TRBV5-1 and TRBJ2-5; D gene unclear. The sequence came from a man aged 25-45 years in good health. The sample taken for sequencing was blood. CDR3: CASSLQSEETQYF. CDR3 bases: TGCGCCAGCAGCTTGCAGAGCGAGGAGACCCAGTACTTC.